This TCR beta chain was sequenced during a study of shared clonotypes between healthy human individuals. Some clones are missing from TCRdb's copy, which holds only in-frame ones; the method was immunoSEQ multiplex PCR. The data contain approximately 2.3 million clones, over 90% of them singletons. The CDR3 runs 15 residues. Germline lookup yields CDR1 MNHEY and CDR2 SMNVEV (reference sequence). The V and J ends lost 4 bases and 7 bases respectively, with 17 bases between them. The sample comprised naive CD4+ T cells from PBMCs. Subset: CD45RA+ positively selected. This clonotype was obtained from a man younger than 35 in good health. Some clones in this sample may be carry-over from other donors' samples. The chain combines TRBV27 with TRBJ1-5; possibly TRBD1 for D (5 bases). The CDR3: CASSSRGRGDQPQHF. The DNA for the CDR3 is TGTGCCAGCAGTTCCCGCGGGAGGGGCGACCAGCCCCAGCATTTT.